The source of this TCR beta chain is a study of cytomegalovirus exposure and HLA in healthy donors. Some clones are missing from TCRdb's copy, which holds only in-frame ones; the method was immunoSEQ multiplex PCR. Of 100,000 to 150,000 clones listed, approximately 88% are singletons. V was shortened by 2 bases and J by 2 bases, with 10 bases between the two germline ends. CDR1 and CDR2 (germline): MNHEY, SVGAGI. CDR3 length: 14 residues. V is TRBV6-5 and J is TRBJ2-7, with D uncertain. The clonotype comes from a woman aged 18-29 years in good health and CMV-seronegative. Sequencing was done on a sample of PBMCs. CDR3 DNA sequence: TGTGCCAGCAGTTACCGAAACCGGGCCTACGAGCAGTACTTC. Its translation: CASSYRNRAYEQYF.